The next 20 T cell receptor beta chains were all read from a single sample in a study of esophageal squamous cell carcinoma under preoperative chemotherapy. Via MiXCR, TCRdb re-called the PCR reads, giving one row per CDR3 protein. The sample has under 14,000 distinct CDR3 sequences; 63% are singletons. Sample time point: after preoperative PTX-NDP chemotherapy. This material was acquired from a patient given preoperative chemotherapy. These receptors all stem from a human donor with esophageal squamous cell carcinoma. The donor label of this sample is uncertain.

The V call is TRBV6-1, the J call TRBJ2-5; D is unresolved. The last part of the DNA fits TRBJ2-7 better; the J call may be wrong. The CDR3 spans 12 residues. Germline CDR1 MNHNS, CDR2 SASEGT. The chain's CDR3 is CASSTRPYEQYF. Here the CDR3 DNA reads TGTGCCAGTTCGACCCGACCCTACGAGCAGTACTTC.

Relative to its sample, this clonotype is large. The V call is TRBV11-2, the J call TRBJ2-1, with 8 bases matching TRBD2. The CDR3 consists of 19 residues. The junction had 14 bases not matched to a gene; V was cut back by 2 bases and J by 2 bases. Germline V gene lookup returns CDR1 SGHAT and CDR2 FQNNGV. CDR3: CASSLFFGAGEGTYNEQFF. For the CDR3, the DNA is TGTGCCAGCAGCTTATTTTTCGGAGCGGGAGAGGGGACCTACAATGAGCAGTTCTTC.

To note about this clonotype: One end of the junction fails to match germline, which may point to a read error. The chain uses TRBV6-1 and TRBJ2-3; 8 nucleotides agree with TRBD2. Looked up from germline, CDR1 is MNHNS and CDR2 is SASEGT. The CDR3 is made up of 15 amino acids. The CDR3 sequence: CASSVSGTSPYEQYF. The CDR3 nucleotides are TGTGCCAGCAGTGTCTCTGGGACTAGTCCCTACGAGCAGTACTTT.

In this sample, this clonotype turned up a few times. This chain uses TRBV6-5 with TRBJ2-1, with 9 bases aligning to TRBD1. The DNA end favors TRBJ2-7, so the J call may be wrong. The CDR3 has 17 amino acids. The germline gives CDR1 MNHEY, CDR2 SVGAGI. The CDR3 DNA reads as TGTGCCAGCAGTTACTCGTGGGACAGGGTTAAGGGGTACGAGCAGTACTTC. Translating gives CASSYSWDRVKGYEQYF.

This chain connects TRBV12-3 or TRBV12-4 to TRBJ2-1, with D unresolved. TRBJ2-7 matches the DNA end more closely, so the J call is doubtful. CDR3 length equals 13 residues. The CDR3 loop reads CASSMDGSYEQYF. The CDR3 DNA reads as TGTGCCAGCAGTATGGACGGCTCCTACGAGCAGTACTTC.

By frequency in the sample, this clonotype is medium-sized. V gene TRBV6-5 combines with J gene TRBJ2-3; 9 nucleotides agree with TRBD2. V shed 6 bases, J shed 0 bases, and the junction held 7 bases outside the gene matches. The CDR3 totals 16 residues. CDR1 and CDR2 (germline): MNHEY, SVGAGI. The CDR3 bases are TGTGCCAGCAGACCCCTAGCGGGGACTAGCACAGATACGCAGTATTTT. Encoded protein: CASRPLAGTSTDTQYF.

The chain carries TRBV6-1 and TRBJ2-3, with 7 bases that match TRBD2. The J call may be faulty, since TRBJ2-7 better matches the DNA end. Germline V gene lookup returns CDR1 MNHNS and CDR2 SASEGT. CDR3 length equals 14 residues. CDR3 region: CASSGGRDPETQYF. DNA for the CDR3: TGTGCCAGCAGTGGGGGGAGGGACCCAGAGACGCAGTACTTC.

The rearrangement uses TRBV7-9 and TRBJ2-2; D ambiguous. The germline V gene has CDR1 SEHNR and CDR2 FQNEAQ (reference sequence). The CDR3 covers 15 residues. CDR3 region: CVTDPRRSDTGELFF. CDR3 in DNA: TGTGTCACCGACCCACGGAGATCGGACACCGGGGAGCTGTTTTTT. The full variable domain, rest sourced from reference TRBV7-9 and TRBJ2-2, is DTGVSQNPRHKITKRGQNVTFRCDPISEHNRLYWYRQTLGQGPEFLTYFQNEAQLEKSRLLSDRFSAERPKGSFSTLEIQRTEQGDSAMYLCVTDPRRSDTGELFFGEGSRLTVL.

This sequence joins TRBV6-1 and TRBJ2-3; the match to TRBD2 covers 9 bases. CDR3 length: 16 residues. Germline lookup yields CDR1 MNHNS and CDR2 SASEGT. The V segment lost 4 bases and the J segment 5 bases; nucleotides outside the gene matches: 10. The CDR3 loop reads CASSAIRGRAKDTQYF. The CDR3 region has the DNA TGTGCCAGCAGTGCGATTCGCGGGAGGGCGAAAGATACGCAGTATTTT.

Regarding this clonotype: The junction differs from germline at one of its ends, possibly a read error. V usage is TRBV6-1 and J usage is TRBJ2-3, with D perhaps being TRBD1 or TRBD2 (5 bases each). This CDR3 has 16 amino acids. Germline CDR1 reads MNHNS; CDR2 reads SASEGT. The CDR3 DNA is TGTGCCAGCAGTGAATCGTGGGGGAGCGCCACAGATACGCAGTATTTC. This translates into CASSESWGSATDTQYF.

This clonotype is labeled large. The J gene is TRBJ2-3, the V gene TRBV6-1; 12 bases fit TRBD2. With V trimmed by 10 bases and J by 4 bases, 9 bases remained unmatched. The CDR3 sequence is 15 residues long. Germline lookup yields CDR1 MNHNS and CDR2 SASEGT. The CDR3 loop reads CATLPSGRVSDTQYF. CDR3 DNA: TGTGCCACGCTTCCTAGCGGGAGGGTATCAGATACGCAGTATTTT.

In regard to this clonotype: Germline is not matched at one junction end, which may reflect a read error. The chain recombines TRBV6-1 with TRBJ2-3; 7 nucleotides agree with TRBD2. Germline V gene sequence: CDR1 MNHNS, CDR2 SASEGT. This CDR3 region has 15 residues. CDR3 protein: CASRGGGAGKDTQYF. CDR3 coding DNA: TGTGCCAGCAGGGGGGGGGGAGCAGGCAAAGATACGCAGTATTTC.

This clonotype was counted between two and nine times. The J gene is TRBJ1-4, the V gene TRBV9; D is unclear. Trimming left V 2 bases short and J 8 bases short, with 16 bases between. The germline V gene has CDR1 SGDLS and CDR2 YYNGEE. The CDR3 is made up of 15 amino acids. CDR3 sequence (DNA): TGTGCCAGCAGCGTTAGTGGACGCACCCTCGAAAAACTGTTTTTT. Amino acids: CASSVSGRTLEKLFF.

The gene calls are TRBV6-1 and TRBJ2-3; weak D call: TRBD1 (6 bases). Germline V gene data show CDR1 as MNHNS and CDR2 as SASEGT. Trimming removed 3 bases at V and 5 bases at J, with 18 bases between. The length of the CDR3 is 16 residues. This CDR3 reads CASSEFGGSYKDTQYF. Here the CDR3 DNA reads TGTGCCAGCAGTGAGTTTGGGGGCAGCTACAAAGATACGCAGTATTTT.

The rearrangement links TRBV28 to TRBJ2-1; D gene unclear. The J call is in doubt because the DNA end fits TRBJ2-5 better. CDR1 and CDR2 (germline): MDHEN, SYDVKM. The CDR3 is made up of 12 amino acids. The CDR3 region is CASNTGEVTQYF. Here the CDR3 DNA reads TGTGCCAGCAACACGGGCGAGGTGACCCAGTACTTC.

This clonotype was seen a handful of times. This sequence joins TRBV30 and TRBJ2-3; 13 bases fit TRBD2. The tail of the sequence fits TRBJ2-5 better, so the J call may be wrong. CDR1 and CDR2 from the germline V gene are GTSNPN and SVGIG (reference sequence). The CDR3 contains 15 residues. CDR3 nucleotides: TGTGCCTGGATGGACCGACTAGCGGGAGGAGAGACCCAGTACTTC. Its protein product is CAWMDRLAGGETQYF.

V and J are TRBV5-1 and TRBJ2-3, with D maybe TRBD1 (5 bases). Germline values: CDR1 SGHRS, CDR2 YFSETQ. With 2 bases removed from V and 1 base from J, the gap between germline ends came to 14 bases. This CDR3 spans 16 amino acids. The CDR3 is CASSLRQTIGTDTQYF. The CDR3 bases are TGCGCCAGCAGCTTAAGACAGACCATAGGCACAGATACGCAGTATTTT.

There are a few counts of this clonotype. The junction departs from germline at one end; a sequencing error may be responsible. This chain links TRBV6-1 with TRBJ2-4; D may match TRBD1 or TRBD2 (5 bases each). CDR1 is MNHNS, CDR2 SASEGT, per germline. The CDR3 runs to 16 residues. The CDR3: CASSELGVSDKNTQYF. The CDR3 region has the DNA TGTGCCAGCAGCGAATTGGGGGTGAGCGACAAAAATACGCAGTATTTC.

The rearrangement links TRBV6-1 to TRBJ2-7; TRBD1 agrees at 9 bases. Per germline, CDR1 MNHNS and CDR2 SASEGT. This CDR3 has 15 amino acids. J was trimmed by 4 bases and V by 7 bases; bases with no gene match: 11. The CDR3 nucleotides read TGTGCCAGCACTACGGGACAGGGTGCGTGGTACGAGCAGTACTTC. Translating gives CASTTGQGAWYEQYF.

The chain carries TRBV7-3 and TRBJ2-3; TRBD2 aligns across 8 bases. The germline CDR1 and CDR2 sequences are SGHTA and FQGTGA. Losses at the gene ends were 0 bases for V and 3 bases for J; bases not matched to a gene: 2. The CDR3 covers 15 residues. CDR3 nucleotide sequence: TGTGCCAGCAGCTTAACTAGCGGGGAGACAGATACGCAGTATTTT. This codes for CASSLTSGETDTQYF.